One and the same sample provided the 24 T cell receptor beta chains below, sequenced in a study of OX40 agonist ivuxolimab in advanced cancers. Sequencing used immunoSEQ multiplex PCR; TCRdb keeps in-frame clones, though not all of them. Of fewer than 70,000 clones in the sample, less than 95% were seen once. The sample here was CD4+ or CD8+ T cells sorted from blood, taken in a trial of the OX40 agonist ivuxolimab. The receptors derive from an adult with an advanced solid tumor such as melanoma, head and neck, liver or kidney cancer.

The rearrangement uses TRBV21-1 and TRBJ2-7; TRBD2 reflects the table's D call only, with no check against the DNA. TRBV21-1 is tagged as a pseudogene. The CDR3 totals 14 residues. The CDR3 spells CASSKGGGVYEQYF. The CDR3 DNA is TGTGCCAGCAGCAAAGGAGGCGGAGTCTACGAGCAGTACTTC.

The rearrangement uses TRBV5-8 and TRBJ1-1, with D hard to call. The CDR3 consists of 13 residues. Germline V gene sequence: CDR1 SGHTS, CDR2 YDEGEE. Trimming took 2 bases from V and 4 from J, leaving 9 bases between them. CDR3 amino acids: CASSLKGSTEAFF. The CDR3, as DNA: TGTGCCAGCAGCTTAAAGGGTTCCACTGAAGCTTTCTTT.

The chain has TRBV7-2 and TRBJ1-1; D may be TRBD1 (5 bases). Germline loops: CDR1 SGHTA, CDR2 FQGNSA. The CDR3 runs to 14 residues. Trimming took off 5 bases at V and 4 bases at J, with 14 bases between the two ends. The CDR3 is CASSRRGVGTEAFF. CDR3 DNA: TGTGCCAGCAGCCGCCGGGGGGTAGGCACTGAAGCTTTCTTT.

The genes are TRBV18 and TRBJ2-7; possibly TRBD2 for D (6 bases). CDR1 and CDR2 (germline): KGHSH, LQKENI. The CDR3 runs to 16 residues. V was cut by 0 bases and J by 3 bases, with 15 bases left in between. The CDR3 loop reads CASSPPIGAGSYEQYF. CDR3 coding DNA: TGTGCCAGCTCACCACCGATAGGAGCCGGGAGCTACGAGCAGTACTTC.

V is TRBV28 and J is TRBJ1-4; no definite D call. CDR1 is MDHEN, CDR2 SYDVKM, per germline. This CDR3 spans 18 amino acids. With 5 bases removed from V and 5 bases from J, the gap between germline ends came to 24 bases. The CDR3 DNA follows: TGTGCCAGCAGTCGCCTAGTGGATTTATACGGGGAAAATGAAAAACTGTTTTTT. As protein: CASSRLVDLYGENEKLFF.

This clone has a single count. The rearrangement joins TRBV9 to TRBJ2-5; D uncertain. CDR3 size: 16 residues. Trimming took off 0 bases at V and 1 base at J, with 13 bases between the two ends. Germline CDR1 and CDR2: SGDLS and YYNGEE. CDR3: CASSVGSNTIQETQYF. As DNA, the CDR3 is TGTGCCAGCAGCGTAGGGTCGAACACGATCCAAGAGACCCAGTACTTC.

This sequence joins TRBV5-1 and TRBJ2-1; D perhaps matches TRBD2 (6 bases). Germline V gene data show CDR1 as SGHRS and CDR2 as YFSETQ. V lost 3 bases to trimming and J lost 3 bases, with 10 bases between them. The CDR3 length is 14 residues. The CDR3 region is CASSYSGGYNEQFF. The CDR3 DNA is TGCGCCAGCAGCTATAGCGGAGGCTACAATGAGCAGTTCTTC. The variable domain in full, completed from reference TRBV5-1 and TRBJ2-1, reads KAGVTQTPRYLIKTRGQQVTLSCSPISGHRSVSWYQQTPGQGLQFLFEYFSETQRNKGNFPGRFSGRQFSNSRSEMNVSTLELGDSALYLCASSYSGGYNEQFFGPGTRLTVL.

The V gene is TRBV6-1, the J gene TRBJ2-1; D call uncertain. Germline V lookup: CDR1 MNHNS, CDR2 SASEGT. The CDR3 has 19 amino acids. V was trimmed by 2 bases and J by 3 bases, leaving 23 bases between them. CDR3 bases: TGTGCCAGCAGTGAAATGGGTGTCGTGAGAACCAATCACTACAATGAGCAGTTCTTC. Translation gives CASSEMGVVRTNHYNEQFF.

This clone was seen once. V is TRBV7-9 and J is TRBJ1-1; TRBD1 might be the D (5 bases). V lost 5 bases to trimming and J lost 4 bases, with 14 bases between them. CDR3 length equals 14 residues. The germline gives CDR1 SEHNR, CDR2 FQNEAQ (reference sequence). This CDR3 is CASSPSLGVTEAFF. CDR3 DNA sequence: TGTGCCAGCAGCCCCTCGCTAGGGGTCACTGAAGCTTTCTTT.

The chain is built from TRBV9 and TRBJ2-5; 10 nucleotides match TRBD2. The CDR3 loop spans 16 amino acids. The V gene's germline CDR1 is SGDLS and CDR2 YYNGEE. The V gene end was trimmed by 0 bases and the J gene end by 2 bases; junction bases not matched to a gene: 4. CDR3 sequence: CASSVVGTSAQETQYF. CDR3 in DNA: TGTGCCAGCAGCGTAGTCGGGACTAGCGCTCAAGAGACCCAGTACTTC.

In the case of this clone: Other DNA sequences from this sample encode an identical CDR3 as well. The CDR3 region has the DNA TGTGCCAGCAGCGTGGGGACTAGTGGGAGCACAGATACGCAGTATTTT. This codes for CASSVGTSGSTDTQYF. The V gene is TRBV9, the J gene TRBJ2-3, with TRBD2 matching over 8 bases. There are 16 residues in the CDR3. Germline V gene lookup returns CDR1 SGDLS and CDR2 YYNGEE. The junction had 5 bases not matched to a gene; V was cut back by 2 bases and J by 0 bases.

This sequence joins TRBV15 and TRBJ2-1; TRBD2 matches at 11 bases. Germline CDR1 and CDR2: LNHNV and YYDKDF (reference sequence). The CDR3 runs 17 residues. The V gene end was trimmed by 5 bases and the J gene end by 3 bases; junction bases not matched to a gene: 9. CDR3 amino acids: CATSGHRTSGLYNEQFF. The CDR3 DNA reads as TGTGCCACCAGCGGCCACCGGACTAGCGGGCTCTACAATGAGCAGTTCTTC.

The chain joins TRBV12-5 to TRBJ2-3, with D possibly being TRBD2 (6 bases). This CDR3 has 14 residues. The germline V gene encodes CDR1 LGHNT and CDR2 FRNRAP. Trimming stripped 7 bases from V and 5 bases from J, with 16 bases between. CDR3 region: CASAPGGRGDTQYF. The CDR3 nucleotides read TGTGCTAGTGCCCCCGGAGGGCGTGGAGATACGCAGTATTTT. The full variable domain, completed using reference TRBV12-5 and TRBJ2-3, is DARVTQTPRHKVTEMGQEVTMRCQPILGHNTVFWYRQTMMQGLELLAYFRNRAPLDDSGMPKDRFSAEMPDATLATLKIQPSEPRDSAVYFCASAPGGRGDTQYFGPGTRLTVL.

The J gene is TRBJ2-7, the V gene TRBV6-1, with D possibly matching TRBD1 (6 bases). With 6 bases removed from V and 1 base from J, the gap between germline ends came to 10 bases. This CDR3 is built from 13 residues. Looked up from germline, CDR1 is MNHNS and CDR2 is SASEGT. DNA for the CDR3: TGTGCCAGCAGGATCGGACAGTCCTACGAGCAGTACTTC. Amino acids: CASRIGQSYEQYF.

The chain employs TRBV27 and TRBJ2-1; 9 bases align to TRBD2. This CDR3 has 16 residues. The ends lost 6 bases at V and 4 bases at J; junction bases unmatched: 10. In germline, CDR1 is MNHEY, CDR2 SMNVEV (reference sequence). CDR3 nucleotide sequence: TGTGCCAGCAGCCCTGGGGCGGGAGGGTATTACAATGAGCAGTTCTTC. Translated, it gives CASSPGAGGYYNEQFF.

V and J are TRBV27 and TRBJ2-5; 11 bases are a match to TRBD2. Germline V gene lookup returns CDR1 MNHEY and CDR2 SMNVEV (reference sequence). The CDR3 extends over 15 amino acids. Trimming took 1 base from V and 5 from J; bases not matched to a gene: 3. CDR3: CASSLFASGRETQYF. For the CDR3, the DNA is TGTGCCAGCAGTTTATTCGCTAGCGGGAGGGAGACCCAGTACTTC.

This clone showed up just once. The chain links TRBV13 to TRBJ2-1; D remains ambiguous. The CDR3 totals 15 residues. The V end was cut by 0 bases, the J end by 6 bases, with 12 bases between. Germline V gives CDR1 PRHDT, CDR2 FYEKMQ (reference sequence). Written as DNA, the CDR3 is TGTGCCAGCAGCTTAGGGGCCCCCGAGGCCAATGAGCAGTTCTTC. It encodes CASSLGAPEANEQFF.

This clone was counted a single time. CDR3 nucleotides: TGTGCCAGCAGTTTGTTGCCACGCACTGAAGCTTTCTTT. Translation: CASSLLPRTEAFF. This sequence joins TRBV28 and TRBJ1-1; D unclear. V dropped 3 bases and J dropped 4 bases, with 9 bases sitting between them. The V gene's germline CDR1 is MDHEN and CDR2 SYDVKM. The CDR3 extends over 13 amino acids.

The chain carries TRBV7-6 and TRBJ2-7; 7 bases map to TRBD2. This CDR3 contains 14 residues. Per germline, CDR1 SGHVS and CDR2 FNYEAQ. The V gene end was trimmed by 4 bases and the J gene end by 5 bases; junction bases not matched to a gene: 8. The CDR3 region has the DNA TGTGCCAGCAGCTCGGGACTAACTCTAGACGAGCAGTACTTC. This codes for CASSSGLTLDEQYF. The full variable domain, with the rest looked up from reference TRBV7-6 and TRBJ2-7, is GAGVSQSPRYKVTKRGQDVALRCDPISGHVSLYWYRQALGQGPEFLTYFNYEAQQDKSGLPNDRFSAERPEGSISTLTIQRTEQRDSAMYRCASSSGLTLDEQYFGPGTRLTVT.

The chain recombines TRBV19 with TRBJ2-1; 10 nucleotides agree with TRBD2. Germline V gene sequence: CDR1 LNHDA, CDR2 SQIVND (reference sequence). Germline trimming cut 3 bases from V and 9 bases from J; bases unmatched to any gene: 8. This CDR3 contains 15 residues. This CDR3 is CASSITLAGASEQFF. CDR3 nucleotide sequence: TGTGCCAGTAGTATCACCCTAGCGGGAGCAAGTGAGCAGTTCTTC. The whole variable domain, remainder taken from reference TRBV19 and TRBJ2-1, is DGGITQSPKYLFRKEGQNVTLSCEQNLNHDAMYWYRQDPGQGLRLIYYSQIVNDFQKGDIAEGYSVSREKKESFPLTVTSAQKNPTAFYLCASSITLAGASEQFFGPGTRLTVL.

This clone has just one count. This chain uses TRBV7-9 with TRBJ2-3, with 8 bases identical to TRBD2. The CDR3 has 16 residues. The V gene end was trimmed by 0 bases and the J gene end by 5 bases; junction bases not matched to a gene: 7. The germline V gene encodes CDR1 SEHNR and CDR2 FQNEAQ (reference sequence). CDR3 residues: CASSLARAGVEDTQYF. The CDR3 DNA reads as TGTGCCAGCAGCTTAGCGCGAGCGGGAGTGGAAGATACGCAGTATTTT.

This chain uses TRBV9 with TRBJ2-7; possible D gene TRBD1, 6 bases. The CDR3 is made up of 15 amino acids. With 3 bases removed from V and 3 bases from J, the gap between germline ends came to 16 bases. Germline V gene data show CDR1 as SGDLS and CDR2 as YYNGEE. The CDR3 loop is CASSEASGVGYEQYF. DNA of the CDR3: TGTGCCAGCAGCGAAGCCTCAGGGGTTGGCTACGAGCAGTACTTC.

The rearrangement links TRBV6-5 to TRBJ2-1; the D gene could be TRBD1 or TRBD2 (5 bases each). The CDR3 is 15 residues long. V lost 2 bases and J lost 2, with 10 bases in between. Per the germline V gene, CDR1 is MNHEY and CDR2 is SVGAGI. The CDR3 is CASSYGTTPYNEQFF. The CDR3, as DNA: TGTGCCAGCAGTTACGGGACCACACCCTACAATGAGCAGTTCTTC.

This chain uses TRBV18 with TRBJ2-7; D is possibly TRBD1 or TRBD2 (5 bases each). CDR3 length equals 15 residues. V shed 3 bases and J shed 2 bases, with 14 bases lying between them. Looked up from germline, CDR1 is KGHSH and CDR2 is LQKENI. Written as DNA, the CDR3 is TGTGCCAGCTCACCTTCATCCGGGACGCCCTACGAGCAGTACTTC. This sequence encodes CASSPSSGTPYEQYF.